This T cell receptor (beta chain) was profiled in a study of human T cells and chemical hapten exposure. The CDR3 covers 14 residues. V shed 5 bases and J 8 bases; nucleotides not matched to a gene: 8. Time point specified: patch test 1, 2 weeks after DPC sensitization. Sample treatment: therapeutic diphenylcyclopropenone sensitization with weekly scalp DPC. A single record per CDR3 protein comes from TCRdb applying MiXCR to the RACE reads. The data contain around 380,000 distinct CDR3 sequences, roughly 5% of them singletons. This clonotype was picked up many times. This material consisted of whole blood, taken in connection with sensitization to the hapten diphenylcyclopropenone (DPC). J is TRBJ2-1 and V is TRBV12-3 or TRBV12-4; 8 positions match TRBD1. This TCR was sampled from a woman aged 45-65 years with alopecia areata. Some clones in this sample may be carry-over from other donors' samples. Written as DNA, the CDR3 is TGTGCCAGCAGTACCGGGACAGGAATCCATGAGCAGTTCTTC. Residues: CASSTGTGIHEQFF.